This TCR beta chain appears in the sequencing data of a study of blood T cell repertoires in COVID-19. Study context: The United States, Italy and Spain provided the acute and convalescent COVID-19 samples. T cells, B-cell-depleted T cells, or PBMCs supplied cDNA or gDNA.

As originally analysed: Nucleated cell number was recorded as an estimate derived from reference gene primer amplification. Clones were sequenced by immunoSEQ multiplex PCR, and TCRdb holds only the in-frame ones, with some missing. Clone size and V and J calls were adopted from that table, with D and trimming inferred from the DNA. The table includes 300,000 to 350,000 clones, around four fifths detected once. This clone was observed a handful of times. The CDR3 runs 13 residues. Germline CDR1 reads ENHRY; CDR2 reads SYGVKD. V lost 5 bases and J 5 bases, leaving 13 bases between the germline ends. V usage is TRBV10-3 and J usage is TRBJ2-7; D uncertain. The specimen was peripheral blood. The clonotype was recovered from a man in his thirties or forties with active or convalescent COVID-19. The CDR3 DNA follows: TGTGCCATCAGTCAGACTTCTCGGGACGAGCAGTACTTC. This gives the protein CAISQTSRDEQYF.